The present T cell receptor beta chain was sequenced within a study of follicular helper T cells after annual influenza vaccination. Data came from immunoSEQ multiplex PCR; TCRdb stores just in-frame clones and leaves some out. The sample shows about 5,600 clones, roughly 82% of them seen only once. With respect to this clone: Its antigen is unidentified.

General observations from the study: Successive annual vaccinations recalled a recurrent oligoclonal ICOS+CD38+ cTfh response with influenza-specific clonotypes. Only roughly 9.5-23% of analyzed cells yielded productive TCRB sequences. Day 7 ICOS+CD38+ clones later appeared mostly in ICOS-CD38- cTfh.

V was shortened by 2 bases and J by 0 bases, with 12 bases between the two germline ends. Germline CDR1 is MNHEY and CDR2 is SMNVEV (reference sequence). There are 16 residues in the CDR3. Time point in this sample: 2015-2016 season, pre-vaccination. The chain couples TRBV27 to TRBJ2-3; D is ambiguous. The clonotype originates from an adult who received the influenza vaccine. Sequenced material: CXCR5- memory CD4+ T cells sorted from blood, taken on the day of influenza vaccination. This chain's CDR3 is CASSLGISSSTDTQYF. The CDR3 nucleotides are TGTGCCAGCAGTTTAGGTATTAGCAGTAGCACAGATACGCAGTATTTT.